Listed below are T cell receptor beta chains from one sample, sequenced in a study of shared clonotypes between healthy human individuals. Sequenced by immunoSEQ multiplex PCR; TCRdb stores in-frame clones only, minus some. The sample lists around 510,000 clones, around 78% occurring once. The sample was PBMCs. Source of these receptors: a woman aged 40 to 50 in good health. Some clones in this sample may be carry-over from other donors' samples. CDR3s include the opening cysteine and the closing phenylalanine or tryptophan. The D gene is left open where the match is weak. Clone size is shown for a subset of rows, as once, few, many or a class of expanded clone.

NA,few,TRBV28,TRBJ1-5,TGTGCACCGCAACGGCGCAATCAGCCCCAGCATTTT,CAPQRRNQPQHF
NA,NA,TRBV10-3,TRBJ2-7,TGTGCCATCAGTGAGTCGCGAAACGAGCAGTACTTC,CAISESRNEQYF
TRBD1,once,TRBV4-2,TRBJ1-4,TGTGCCAGCAGCCAAGGGACCGGGACAGAGGATGAAAAACTGTTTTTT,CASSQGTGTEDEKLFF
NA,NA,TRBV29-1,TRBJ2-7,TGCAGCGTTGCCCCCTCGGGATCCTACGAGCAGTACTTC,CSVAPSGSYEQYF
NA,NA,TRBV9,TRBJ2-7,TGTGCCAGCAGCGAGGGGGTTGGGCAGGGAGCCTTCTCCTACGAGCAGTACTTC,CASSEGVGQGAFSYEQYF
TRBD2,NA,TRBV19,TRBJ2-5,TGTGCCAGTAGTATTTCGCTAGCGGGAGGGCCGGGAGAGACCCAGTACTTC,CASSISLAGGPGETQYF
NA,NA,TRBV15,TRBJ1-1,TGTGCCACCAGCAGGGACCCCTATATGAACACTGAAGCTTTCTTT,CATSRDPYMNTEAFF
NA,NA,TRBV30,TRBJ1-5,TGTGCCTGGAGTGGCGGGGTACGTAATCAGCCCCAGCATTTT,CAWSGGVRNQPQHF
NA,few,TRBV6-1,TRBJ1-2,TGTGCCAGCAGTGTGATAGCTGGCTACACCTTC,CASSVIAGYTF
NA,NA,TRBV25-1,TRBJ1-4,TGTGCCAGCAGTGATGGGTTTAATGAAAAACTGTTTTTT,CASSDGFNEKLFF
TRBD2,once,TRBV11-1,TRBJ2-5,TGTGCCAGCAGCACTAGCGGGAGGGGAACCCAGTACTTC,CASSTSGRGTQYF
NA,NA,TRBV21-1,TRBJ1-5,TGTGCCAGCAGCAATAGTAGGGGGCGGCTTAATCAGCCCCAGCATTTT,CASSNSRGRLNQPQHF
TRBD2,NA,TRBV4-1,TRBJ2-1,TGCGCCAGCAGCCAAGCCGGGACTAGTAACAATGAGCAGTTCTTC,CASSQAGTSNNEQFF
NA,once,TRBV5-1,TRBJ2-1,TGCGCCAGCAGCTTGTTGCCTAGCAACAATGAGCAGTTCTTC,CASSLLPSNNEQFF
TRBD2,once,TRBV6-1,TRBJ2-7,TGTGCCAGCAGTGACCTAGCGGGCCCCTACGAGCAGTACTTC,CASSDLAGPYEQYF
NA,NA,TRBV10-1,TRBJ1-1,TGCGCCAGCAGTGGATCGACAGGGAACACTGAAGCTTTCTTT,CASSGSTGNTEAFF
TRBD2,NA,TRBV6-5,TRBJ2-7,TGTGCCAGCAGTTACCGTGGACTAGCCTACGAGCAGTACTTC,CASSYRGLAYEQYF
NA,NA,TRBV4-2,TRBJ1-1,TGTGCCAGCAGCCGGACGGGGAGCACTGAAGCTTTCTTT,CASSRTGSTEAFF
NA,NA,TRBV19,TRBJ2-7,TGTGCCAGTACCCGAGGGCCAGGGGCATCCTACGAGCAGTACTTC,CASTRGPGASYEQYF
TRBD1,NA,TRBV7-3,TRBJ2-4,TGTGCCAGCAGCCCCGGACAGGGGGAGAACATTCAGTACTTC,CASSPGQGENIQYF
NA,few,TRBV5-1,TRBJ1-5,TGCGCCAGCAGCTTAGGGACGGTTCAGGGGCCCCAGCATTTT,CASSLGTVQGPQHF
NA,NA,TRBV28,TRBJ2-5,TGTGCCAGCAGTTTTAGGGGGGAGGTAGAGACCCAGTACTTC,CASSFRGEVETQYF
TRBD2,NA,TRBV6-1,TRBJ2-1,TGTGCCAGCAGTGGACGACTAGCGGAGTACAATGAGCAGTTCTTC,CASSGRLAEYNEQFF
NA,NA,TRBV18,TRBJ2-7,TGTGCCAGCTCACCACGAATGAGGGAGCAGTACTTC,CASSPRMREQYF
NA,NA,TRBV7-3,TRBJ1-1,TGTGCCAGCAGCTTAGGTACTGGACGGGCTTTCTTT,CASSLGTGRAFF
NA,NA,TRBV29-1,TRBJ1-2,TGCAGCGTCTACTCATGGGCCTATGGCTACACCTTC,CSVYSWAYGYTF
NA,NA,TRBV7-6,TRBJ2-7,TGTGCCAGCAGCCCCGGACGCTCCTACGAGCAGTACTTC,CASSPGRSYEQYF
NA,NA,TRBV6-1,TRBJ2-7,TGTGCCAGCAGTGAAATGCAGGGTCTAGCCTACGAGCAGTACTTC,CASSEMQGLAYEQYF
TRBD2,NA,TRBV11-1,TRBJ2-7,TGTGCCAGCAGCCCGAGGTTTCTAGCGGGAGGGTCCTACGAGCAGTACTTC,CASSPRFLAGGSYEQYF
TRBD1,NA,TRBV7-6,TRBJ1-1,TGTGCCAGCAGCTCCGACAGGGCCCTTATCAACACTGAAGCTTTCTTT,CASSSDRALINTEAFF
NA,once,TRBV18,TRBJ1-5,TGTGCCAGCTCAGGCGGGACGTCGGGGGTCAATCAGCCCCAGCATTTT,CASSGGTSGVNQPQHF
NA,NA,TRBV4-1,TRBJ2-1,TGCGCCAGCAGCCCCCGGGGGGCCATAGATGAGCAGTTCTTC,CASSPRGAIDEQFF
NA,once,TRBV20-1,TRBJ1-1,TGCAGTGCTAGTAGGGGAACTGAAGCTTTCTTT,CSASRGTEAFF
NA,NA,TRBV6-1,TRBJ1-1,TGTGCCAGCTACGAGGTTTGGAACACTGAAGCTTTCTTT,CASYEVWNTEAFF
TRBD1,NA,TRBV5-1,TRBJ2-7,TGCGCCAGCAGCCCGTCCCGGGACAGGGGGACCCCCTACGAGCAGTACTTC,CASSPSRDRGTPYEQYF
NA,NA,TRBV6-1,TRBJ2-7,TGTGCCAGCACCCCCAGCTTGGGGAGCTCCTACGAGCAGTACTTC,CASTPSLGSSYEQYF
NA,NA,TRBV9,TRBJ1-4,TGTGCCAGCAGCGTAGGCGGGGGCGCGCAGGAAAAACTGTTTTTT,CASSVGGGAQEKLFF
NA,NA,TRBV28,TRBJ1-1,TGTGCCAGCAGGCCCGACACAGCTCTCACTGAAGCTTTCTTT,CASRPDTALTEAFF
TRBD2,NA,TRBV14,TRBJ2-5,TGTGCCAGCAGCCTCTATTCGGGAGGAGAGACCCAGTACTTC,CASSLYSGGETQYF
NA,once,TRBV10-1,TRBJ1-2,TGCGCCAGCAGTAAAACTGCAAGATCGCGAAAGACCTATGGCTACACCTTTGGCTACACCTTC,CASSKTARSRKTYGYTFGYTF
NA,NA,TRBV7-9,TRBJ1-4,TGTGCCAGCAGTACGCCCCCGAATGAAAAACTGTTTTTT,CASSTPPNEKLFF
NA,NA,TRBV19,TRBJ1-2,TGTGCCAGTAGTATTAGTAGAACAACCGGCTACACCTTC,CASSISRTTGYTF
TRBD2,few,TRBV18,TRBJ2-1,TGTGCCAGCTCACCCGGGTCTCTACGCGGGAGGGCCGTCAATGAGCAGTTCTTC,CASSPGSLRGRAVNEQFF
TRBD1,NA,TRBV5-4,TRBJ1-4,TGTGCCAGCAGCAGTGACAGGGGGCAAACTAATGAAAAACTGTTTTTT,CASSSDRGQTNEKLFF
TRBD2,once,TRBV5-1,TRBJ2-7,TGCGCCAGCAGCCCAACAGCGGGATCCTACGAGCAGTACTTC,CASSPTAGSYEQYF
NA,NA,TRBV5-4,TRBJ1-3,TGTGCCAGCAGCGTAAATACCGGGCGAAGCTCTGGAAACGCCATATATTTT,CASSVNTGRSSGNAIYF
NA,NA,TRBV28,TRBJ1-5,TGTGCCAGCAGTAGCGACAGCTCTCTGCATTTT,CASSSDSSLHF
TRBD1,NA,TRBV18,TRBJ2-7,TGTGCCAGCTCACCCGGACAGGGGGCCTACGAGCAGTACTTC,CASSPGQGAYEQYF
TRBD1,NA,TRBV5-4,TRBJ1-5,TGTGCCAGCAGCACCGACAGGGATCAGCCCCAGCATTTT,CASSTDRDQPQHF
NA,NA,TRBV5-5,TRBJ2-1,TGTGCCAGCAGTAACGGCCTGGGGACTGCCTACAATGAGCAGTTCTTC,CASSNGLGTAYNEQFF
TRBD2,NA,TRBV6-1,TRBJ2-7,TGTGCCAGCAGTGTATCGGGGGGGATAACGACGAACGAGCAGTACTTC,CASSVSGGITTNEQYF